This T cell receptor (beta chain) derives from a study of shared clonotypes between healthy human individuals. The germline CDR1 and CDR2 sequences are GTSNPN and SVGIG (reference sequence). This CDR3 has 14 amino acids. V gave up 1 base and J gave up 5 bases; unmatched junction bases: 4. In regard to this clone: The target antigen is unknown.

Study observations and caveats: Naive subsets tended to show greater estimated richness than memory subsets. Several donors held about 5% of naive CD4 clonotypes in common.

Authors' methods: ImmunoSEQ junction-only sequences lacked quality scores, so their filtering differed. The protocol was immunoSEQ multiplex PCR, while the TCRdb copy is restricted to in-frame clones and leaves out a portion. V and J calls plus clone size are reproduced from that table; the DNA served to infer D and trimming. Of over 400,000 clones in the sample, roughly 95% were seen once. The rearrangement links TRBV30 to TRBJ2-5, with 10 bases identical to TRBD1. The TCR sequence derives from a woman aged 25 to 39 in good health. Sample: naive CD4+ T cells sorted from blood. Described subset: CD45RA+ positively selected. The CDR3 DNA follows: TGTGCCTGGAGTGGTGACAGGGGGCTGGAGACCCAGTACTTC. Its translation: CAWSGDRGLETQYF.